This T cell receptor beta chain was identified in a study of blood T cell repertoires in COVID-19. Authors' processing steps: Nucleated cell counts were estimated from reference gene primer amplification. Assay: immunoSEQ multiplex PCR; the TCRdb copy retains only in-frame clones and omits some. From that table come the V and J calls and clone size; the DNA was used to work out D and trimming. Of under 250,000 clones detected, approximately 90% appear once; the ten largest clones hold about 3%. In regard to this clone: Other DNA sequences within the sample encode an identical CDR3.

CDR3 size: 14 residues. From germline, CDR1 is SGHTA and CDR2 FQGTGA. V gave up 3 bases and J gave up 2 bases, with 10 bases separating them. Ages ranged from about 18 to 89 years, with residence in about 24 US areas. The sequence came from a woman aged 18-30 years in a cohort exposed to, infected with or recovered from COVID-19 (not recorded which). The chain recombines TRBV7-3 with TRBJ2-5; D is perhaps TRBD2 (6 bases). The sequenced sample consisted of PBMCs or T cells enriched from blood (not recorded which). The CDR3: CASSFSSAQETQYF. The CDR3 coding sequence is TGTGCCAGCAGCTTTTCTAGCGCACAAGAGACCCAGTACTTC.